The 18 T cell receptor beta chains given below trace back to one sample, sequenced in a study of blood T cells in healthy people across ages. Using a J-beta primer mix together with a sample-barcoded 5' primer, a second PCR was run for roughly 7 to 12 cycles. TCRdb itself ran the 5' RACE reads through MiXCR, one entry per CDR3 protein. The sample lists 1.5 million to 1.8 million distinct CDR3 sequences; approximately 43% were seen once. The source material was blood. The receptors stem from a woman aged 18-29 years in good health.

This clonotype was recorded only once. V is TRBV6-5 and J is TRBJ1-1, with 9 nucleotides matching TRBD1. CDR1 and CDR2 from the germline V gene are MNHEY and SVGAGI. There are 13 residues in the CDR3. Trimming at V came to 5 bases and at J to 6 bases, leaving 4 bases not matched to a gene. In nucleotides, the CDR3 is TGTGCCAGCAGTGGACAGGGGAGGGCTGAAGCTTTCTTT. It is translated as CASSGQGRAEAFF.

This clonotype turned up a few times. The chain uses TRBV12-3 or TRBV12-4 and TRBJ1-1; tentative D call: TRBD1 (6 bases). The CDR3 loop spans 14 amino acids. Trimming cost V 5 bases and J 4 bases, with 14 bases left between them. The CDR3 nucleotides read TGTGCCAGCAGTAGACGGACAGTAGGCACTGAAGCTTTCTTT. Amino acid sequence: CASSRRTVGTEAFF.

The gene calls are TRBV21-1 and TRBJ1-5; the D call of TRBD1 is as the table states it, not checked on the DNA. TRBV21-1 constitutes a pseudogene. The CDR3 length is 21 residues. CDR3 bases: TGTGCCAGCAGCAAAGACATGGGACAGGGGACTTCTTACTATAGCAATCAGCCCCAGCATTTT. It encodes CASSKDMGQGTSYYSNQPQHF.

This clonotype was observed a handful of times. The gene calls are TRBV20-1 and TRBJ1-5; no reliable D call. In germline, CDR1 is DFQATT, CDR2 SNEGSKA (reference sequence). The CDR3 spans 12 residues. Between the trimmed V and J ends, which lost 5 bases and 0 bases, there was a span of 5 bases. In nucleotides, the CDR3 is TGCAGTGCTGCATATAGCAATCAGCCCCAGCATTTT. This gives the protein CSAAYSNQPQHF.

This clonotype was detected only a few times. The rearrangement links TRBV5-1 to TRBJ2-5; D is undetermined. Trimming pared 0 bases from V and 1 base from J, leaving 13 bases between. The CDR3 extends over 16 amino acids. CDR1 is SGHRS, CDR2 YFSETQ, per germline. The CDR3 is CASSLAMRSVQETQYF. The CDR3 DNA reads TGCGCCAGCAGCTTGGCCATGAGATCGGTCCAAGAGACCCAGTACTTC.

The chain carries TRBV11-2 and TRBJ2-1; D gene unclear. CDR3 length: 13 residues. The germline V and J ends were trimmed by 4 bases and 3 bases, with 7 bases remaining between them. The V gene's germline CDR1 is SGHAT and CDR2 FQNNGV. CDR3 sequence (DNA): TGTGCCAGCAGCTCCCCGAACTACAATGAGCAGTTCTTC. Amino acids: CASSSPNYNEQFF.

This clonotype was found a few times. The CDR3, as DNA: TGTGCCAGCAGCCACGGACAGACCTACAGCTACACCTTC. This translates into CASSHGQTYSYTF. The chain is built from TRBV4-2 and TRBJ1-2, with D perhaps TRBD1 (6 bases). The V and J ends lost 3 bases and 9 bases respectively, with 14 bases between them. This CDR3 has 13 amino acids. CDR1 LGHNA and CDR2 YNFKEQ come from the germline V gene.

This clonotype came up a few times. The chain combines TRBV12-3 or TRBV12-4 with TRBJ2-1, with a possible D match to TRBD1 (6 bases). V was clipped by 0 bases and J by 3 bases, with 12 bases between them. The CDR3 contains 16 residues. CDR3 in amino acids: CASSLAYREGYNEQFF. CDR3 bases: TGTGCCAGCAGTTTAGCTTACAGGGAAGGCTACAATGAGCAGTTCTTC.

This clonotype was observed at least ten times. This chain links TRBV10-3 with TRBJ2-7, with a weak D call TRBD2 (6 bases). The CDR3 has 13 amino acids. V lost 7 bases to trimming and J lost 2 bases, with 12 bases between them. Looked up from germline, CDR1 is ENHRY and CDR2 is SYGVKD. The CDR3 spells CAIKGGDPYEQYF. In nucleotides, the CDR3 is TGTGCCATCAAGGGCGGGGACCCCTACGAGCAGTACTTC.

J is TRBJ2-5 and V is TRBV29-1; maybe TRBD1 (6 bases). The CDR3 consists of 13 residues. Trimming stripped 1 base from V and 11 bases from J, with 17 bases between. The germline gives CDR1 SQVTM, CDR2 ANQGSEA. The CDR3 bases are TGCAGCGTTGAAGGCTCCAGGGACAATGAGCAGTACTTC. It specifies CSVEGSRDNEQYF.

This clonotype appeared a few times. The chain uses TRBV7-2 and TRBJ2-3; D remains ambiguous. CDR3 length: 16 residues. CDR1 and CDR2 (germline): SGHTA, FQGNSA. V lost 5 bases and J lost 0, with 15 bases in between. In DNA, the CDR3 is TGTGCCAGCAGCCCATCTCGGGCTACTAGCACAGATACGCAGTATTTT. Translation gives CASSPSRATSTDTQYF.

The V and J genes are TRBV27 and TRBJ1-1, with D uncertain. The CDR3 extends over 14 amino acids. Trimming shortened V by 6 bases and J by 3 bases, and 14 bases separated the two germline ends. Germline V gene lookup returns CDR1 MNHEY and CDR2 SMNVEV (reference sequence). The CDR3 DNA follows: TGTGCCAGCAGCTCCCGCTTTCGGGACACTGAAGCTTTCTTT. The encoded protein is CASSSRFRDTEAFF.

This clonotype was found a few times. V usage is TRBV29-1 and J usage is TRBJ1-2; a weak D match, TRBD1 (5 bases). The CDR3 length is 16 residues. Germline CDR1 and CDR2: SQVTM and ANQGSEA. With 2 bases removed from V and 0 bases from J, the gap between germline ends came to 16 bases. The CDR3: CSVERSTGVTNYGYTF. CDR3 DNA: TGCAGCGTTGAAAGGAGTACAGGAGTAACTAACTATGGCTACACCTTC.

This clonotype was recorded a few times. V usage is TRBV6-5 and J usage is TRBJ2-7; no firm D call. This CDR3 is 11 amino acids long. CDR1 is MNHEY and CDR2 is SVGAGI in the germline V gene. V was shortened by 6 bases and J by 3 bases, with 6 bases between the two germline ends. The CDR3 is CASRHVYEQYF. The CDR3 DNA follows: TGTGCCAGCAGACACGTCTACGAGCAGTACTTC.

CDR3 sequence reads: CASSQGMDEKLFF. In DNA, the CDR3 is TGTGCCAGCAGCCAGGGGATGGATGAAAAACTGTTTTTT. This chain connects TRBV7-9 to TRBJ1-4; D may be TRBD1 (6 bases). Germline CDR1 reads SEHNR; CDR2 reads FQNEAQ (reference sequence). CDR3 size: 13 residues. The ends were cut back, 5 bases at V and 6 bases at J, with 10 bases in the middle.

This clonotype was seen a handful of times. The V and J genes are TRBV20-1 and TRBJ2-3, with TRBD2 identical over 12 bases. With 4 bases clipped from V and 5 bases from J, the junction kept 1 base outside the gene matches. Germline V gene data show CDR1 as DFQATT and CDR2 as SNEGSKA (reference sequence). CDR3 size: 13 residues. The CDR3 sequence is CSATSGGEDTQYF. The DNA of the CDR3 is TGCAGTGCTACTAGCGGGGGGGAAGATACGCAGTATTTT.

The V call is TRBV9, the J call TRBJ2-3; D is possibly TRBD2 (5 bases). With 0 bases removed from V and 1 base from J, the gap between germline ends came to 9 bases. CDR1 SGDLS and CDR2 YYNGEE come from the germline V gene. The CDR3 sequence is 15 residues long. This CDR3 is CASSVVSRGTDTQYF. As DNA, the CDR3 is TGTGCCAGCAGCGTAGTCTCGCGGGGCACAGATACGCAGTATTTT.

This clonotype appeared a few times. This chain uses TRBV27 with TRBJ1-6; no firm D call. The CDR3 has 12 amino acids. Per germline, CDR1 MNHEY and CDR2 SMNVEV (reference sequence). V lost 6 bases, J lost 6 bases, and 6 bases lay in between. CDR3 bases: TGTGCCAGCAGCAAGGCTAATTCACCCCTCCACTTT. Translating gives CASSKANSPLHF.